This entry describes one TCR beta chain. The antigen it recognizes is unknown. Qualities for individual bases were not recorded, and no much larger clone is one base off. Library prep was done by the immunoSEQ multiplex PCR assay. A mixture of 60 forward primers for TCR Vbeta segments and 13 reverse primers for TCR Jbeta segments was used in the multiplex PCR. Amplification of the CDR3 region of rearranged TCR beta genes was performed with a multiplex PCR assay on genomic DNA. The amplified TCR beta libraries were sequenced on the Illumina HiSeq System as 87-base-pair reads. Concerning the study's data processing: Across the roughly 670 repertoires, a later analysis counted tens of millions of unique TCR beta chains, around 11 million of which were shared by at least two donors. To remove PCR and sequencing errors, raw reads were error-corrected and collapsed into unique sequences using a nearest-neighbor algorithm that merged closely related sequences. To assign V, D and J gene segments, CDR3 sequences were aligned to IMGT reference sequences. For a sequence to be retained, a match of at least six nucleotides was required to both a V gene segment and a J gene segment. A rearrangement was called productive if the CDR3 had no stop codons and remained in frame with V and J, and every other rearrangement was called non-productive. Following IMGT convention, CDR3 was defined as the stretch from the second conserved V-encoded cysteine to the conserved J-encoded phenylalanine. In an earlier analysis of 587 of the donors, sequences lacking an unambiguous match to a single V gene segment were excluded. An earlier analysis of 500 to 700 of the donors classified V segments as functional when productive rearrangements were above 56.7% and as segregating when the standard deviation between donors was above 5%. A statistical classification framework was built for diagnosing cytomegalovirus status from the catalog of TCR beta chain sequences. A later analysis assigned V and J genes by comparing TCR nucleotide sequences with IMGT/GENE-DB human TR gene sequences. In a later analysis, CDR3 sequences and most-parsimonious VDJ recombination scenarios were assigned using the TCRdist pipeline. A later analysis defined each TCR beta chain by its CDR3 amino acid sequence plus V-gene family, and excluded reads lacking a unique V-gene family. A later analysis removed 550 to 650 highly shared, low-generation-probability nucleotide sequences to deal with suspected cross-contamination and a sequencing artifact. In a later analysis, a clonal expansion index for each public chain was calculated from normalized within-repertoire ranks of inferred template counts. A later analysis computed generation probabilities with a VDJ recombination model fitted to out-of-frame rearrangements, and checked the results against IGoR. Hypergeometric tests were used in a later analysis to score TCR-TCR, TCR-HLA and TCR-CMV co-occurrence, with a repertoire-size bias correction applied to the TCR pairs. A later analysis estimated false discovery rates by permuting HLA or CMV assignments 20 times. In a later analysis, co-occurring TCRs were grouped using DBSCAN, with TCRdist sequence similarity added in when clustering inside HLA-allele-positive subsets. For co-occurrence clustering, repertoires with fewer than 30,000 or more than 120,000 public chains were excluded, along with a handful of repertoires with anomalous nucleotide sharing. The immuneACCESS repertoire file appears here via TCRdb, limited to in-frame rearrangements. These files lack a portion of the clones; in checked studies, under half of the deficit traces to unresolved V genes, and the cause of the others is not known. V and J calls and clone size are given by that table; D and trimming were obtained from the DNA. Within this sample are 180,000 or so clones, with about 80% of them counted one time only. Around 1.9% of the sample rests with the top ten.

These data come from a study of cytomegalovirus exposure and HLA in healthy donors (dated by TCRdb to 2015 to 2018). Study-level background: An earlier analysis of several hundred of the donors reported 250 to 300 Gb of sequence data and approximately 110 million unique TCR beta sequences from approximately 180 million T cells. The later analysis used no new phenotypic data to find candidate immune exposures, relying instead on TCR beta sequences and their occurrence across donors. An earlier analysis of 587 of the donors used high-throughput TCR beta sequencing to judge whether each TCR beta V gene segment behaved as functional or pseudogenic. Donor age, sex, ethnicity and CMV serostatus were compiled alongside the repertoire data. The aim of the study was to test whether cataloging public T cell receptors could identify signatures of past pathogen exposure. Genome-wide SNP genotypes for about 65% of the roughly 670 donors were used in a later genetic analysis, which treated that subset as a discovery cohort. To predict cytomegalovirus infection status, the study brought together high-throughput TCR immunosequencing, statistical association of individual TCRs with disease status, and machine learning. All discovery cohort repertoires had been generated on a single sequencing platform. Roughly 5 DR-DQ haplotypes were handled as single units for association and clustering, since linkage in the cohort was strong. Of the roughly 420 genotyped donors, approximately 81% were placed in the genetic ancestry cluster associated with self-reported Caucasian donors. Among about 360 genotyped donors of the cohort, an average of around 240,000 unique TCR beta nucleotide sequences were sequenced per donor, around 20% of them non-productive. Typing coverage differed by locus: A, B, C, DRB1 and DQB1 were typed in about 629-640 donors, DQA1 in 500 to 550, DPA1 in 606, and DPB1 in just under 490. Using immunosequencing, the study profiled T cell repertoires from around 680 subjects and related those repertoires to cytomegalovirus serostatus. Besides the first cohort of approximately 670 subjects, a separate validation cohort made up of over 95 different subjects was used. An early release covering just under 650 HLA-typed donors comprised approximately 290 gigabases of sequencing data and 65 million to 100 million unique TCR sequences. Class I and class II HLA loci were covered by the typing at four-digit resolution. A later analysis re-analyzed previously published TCR beta repertoires from roughly 630 donors and added high-resolution HLA genotyping to study TCR occurrence patterns. Findings and caveats that apply to the study as a whole: The presence/absence analyses assumed that sequencing depth was roughly uniform across donors, and that assumption may not be true. In a later analysis, the rate of TCR association differed among HLA loci, with DRB1 alleles having the most associated TCRs and HLA-C alleles having the fewest. A cluster of highly shared sequence variants was judged likely to be a technical artifact of the sequencing pipeline. CMV serostatus was the only immune exposure information available for the cohort. HLA typing was unavailable for some donors at each locus, so association tests used only the typed subset. Because counts were too low, seventeen rarely observed V segments, including chromosome 9 orphons, were left out of the earlier analysis of 587 of the donors. A later analysis found that most CMV-associated TCR beta chains appeared HLA-restricted, with HLA associations seemingly driven largely by CMV exposure. The study gave a list of 150 to 200 TCR beta chains associated with cytomegalovirus. Broadly in line with IMGT annotations, most TCR beta V segments showed up in productive rearrangements about 87% or about 30% of the time in an earlier analysis of roughly 590 of the donors. A later analysis found that HLA-associated TCR beta chains were more clonally expanded and had lower generation probabilities than equally common non-associated chains. Linkage disequilibrium might explain the correlated functional status among segregating V segments, but an unknown experimental factor could not be excluded. Three of the identified cytomegalovirus-associated TCR beta chains were confirmed in vitro to be specific for cytomegalovirus antigens. According to the authors, the approach could potentially be generalized to other disease states and immunological phenotypes. V-gene and J-gene trimming of TCR beta chains was associated with a missense DCLRE1C variant in a later genetic analysis, and the association was replicated in an independent cohort. A further reported finding was that TCR beta sequences accurately predicted the HLA-A and HLA-B alleles for most subjects in the first cohort. According to a later analysis, parvovirus B19, influenza, CMV and Epstein-Barr virus appeared linked to several top co-occurrence clusters. In a later genetic analysis, fewer N-insertions in productive TCRs were reported among donors in an Asian-associated ancestry cluster than the 666-donor mean. The classifier was reported to diagnose cytomegalovirus status with high specificity and sensitivity in both the original and validation cohorts. Most TCR sequences were seen in very few donors, while some public TCRs were found in many individuals. Some IMGT-functional V segments, including TRBV6-2 and TRBV6-3, could not be told apart with the 87-base-pair reads, so those segments were excluded. The cohort was sequenced for TCR beta chains only, and without alpha or paired-chain data the features that could be detected were limited. Specific HLA alleles were associated with 15,000 to 20,000 TCR beta sequences at a false discovery rate of 0.05 in a later analysis. Assigning TCR associations to individual alleles was difficult when HLA alleles, especially DR and DQ, strongly co-occurred.

The cohort consisted of 600 to 700 healthy bone marrow donors. At the time of sampling, every cohort member was nominally healthy, though immune exposures that went unrecorded were likely present. The donor was CMV seropositive and was included in the group of about 290 seropositive cohort members. A peripheral blood sample was collected from each donor, and TCR beta sequencing was performed on peripheral blood mononuclear cells. The Qiagen DNeasy Blood Extraction Kit was used to extract genomic DNA from the blood cell samples. V loses 5 bases of germline sequence and J loses 2 bases, and the interval between the two ends is 15 bases. CDR1 and CDR2 were assigned from the germline V gene (reference sequence) as SEHNR and FQNEAQ. The CDR3, from cysteine to phenylalanine, totals 16 residues. Only the CDR3 region is kept as DNA, spanning 48 bases read in frame from base 1.

The specimen was PBMCs. This TCR was recovered from a woman in her thirties in good health and CMV-seropositive. The chain is encoded by TRBV7-9 joined to TRBJ1-4; the D gene is unclear. The CDR3 reads CASSPPGAPTNEKLFF. The DNA is as follows: TGTGCCAGCAGCCCGCCGGGAGCCCCGACTAATGAAAAACTGTTTTTT.